The subject of this entry is one T cell receptor (beta chain). These data come from a study of blood T cell repertoires in COVID-19. Per germline, CDR1 LNHDA and CDR2 SQIVND (reference sequence). The CDR3 is 12 amino acids. The V and J ends lost 5 bases and 7 bases, in that order; junction bases with no gene match: 3. TCRdb's copy holds only in-frame clones and misses some; the assay was immunoSEQ multiplex PCR. The profile covers more than 250,000 clones, with approximately 86% appearing a single time and roughly 2.1% taken by the ten largest. J is TRBJ1-2 and V is TRBV19; 8 bases fit TRBD1. Sequences were obtained from peripheral blood. This clonotype was obtained from a woman aged 30 to 39 who had recovered from COVID-19. This CDR3 is CASSATGVGYTF. The CDR3 nucleotides read TGTGCCAGTAGTGCGACAGGGGTTGGCTACACCTTC.